The rows below give T cell receptor beta chains drawn from one sample of a study of T cell responses to AZD1222 COVID-19 vaccine. Profiling relied on immunoSEQ multiplex PCR, and the TCRdb table lists in-frame clones only, not all of them. The sample includes about 140,000 clones, about nine tenths seen only once; the top ten take over 1.3%. Sequenced material: peripheral blood, taken on day 0 of AZD1222 vaccination. Receptors were obtained from an adult in good health. Both conserved end residues are part of each CDR3. Each record gives: CDR3 DNA, CDR3 protein, J gene, clone size, D gene, V gene. The D gene is left open where the match is weak. Expanded clones get a size class; other rows say once, few or many, or leave the size out.

TGTGCCAGCAGTTCCGGCCGTGAGGACAGGGATGGTGGCTACACCTTC	CASSSGREDRDGGYTF	TRBJ1-2	.	TRBD1	TRBV6-2/TRBV6-3
TGTGCCAGCAGCCCCGGCGGGGGTTCTAATGAAAAACTGTTTTTT	CASSPGGGSNEKLFF	TRBJ1-4	.	.	TRBV7-9
TGTGCCAGCAGCTTAGCAACGGTTAGCTCTGGAAACACCATATATTTT	CASSLATVSSGNTIYF	TRBJ1-3	.	.	TRBV7-8
TGCAGTGCTAGTCGAACCACAGGGGGCAGGAACTATGGCTACACCTTC	CSASRTTGGRNYGYTF	TRBJ1-2	.	TRBD1	TRBV20-1
TGCGCCAGCAGCTTCGACAGGGACGTTTCCTATGGCTACACCTTC	CASSFDRDVSYGYTF	TRBJ1-2	.	TRBD1	TRBV5-1
TGTGCCAGCGGAACCGGGACCGCCTATGGCTACACCTTC	CASGTGTAYGYTF	TRBJ1-2	.	.	TRBV6-6
TGTGCCAGTAGTATGACAGATTCTTTCTACGAGCAGTACTTC	CASSMTDSFYEQYF	TRBJ2-7	.	.	TRBV19
TGTGCCAGCAGCTTGCTGACAGGGGGAGCTAACTATGGCTACACCTTC	CASSLLTGGANYGYTF	TRBJ1-2	.	TRBD1	TRBV13
TGTGCCACCAGCAGTTCCGGTCGACAGCCCCAGCATTTT	CATSSSGRQPQHF	TRBJ1-5	.	.	TRBV15
TGTGCCAGCAGCCAATTGGGGGCGACAGGCACTGAAGCTTTCTTT	CASSQLGATGTEAFF	TRBJ1-1	.	.	TRBV7-9
TGTGCCAGCCGGGGGCAGGGGGCCCCTTACAATGAGCAGTTCTTC	CASRGQGAPYNEQFF	TRBJ2-1	once	TRBD1	TRBV6-5
TGTGCCAGCAGCTCAGCGGGAGGGCCAAGTGAGACCCAGTACTTC	CASSSAGGPSETQYF	TRBJ2-5	.	TRBD2	TRBV13
TGTGCCAGCAGTGAGCCGGGACTAGCGGGGGGGTTGTACAATGAGCAGTTCTTC	CASSEPGLAGGLYNEQFF	TRBJ2-1	.	TRBD2	TRBV6-1
TGCGCCAGCAGCTTGGGGCAGGGGCTTTCCTACAATGAGCAGTTCTTC	CASSLGQGLSYNEQFF	TRBJ2-1	.	.	TRBV5-1
TGTGCCAGCAGCCAACGGACAGGGGCTAGGAACACTGAAGCTTTCTTT	CASSQRTGARNTEAFF	TRBJ1-1	few	TRBD1	TRBV3-1/TRBV3-2
TGCGCCAGCAGCGGCTATCAAGAGACCCAGTACTTC	CASSGYQETQYF	TRBJ2-5	.	.	TRBV5-1
TGTGCCTGGACCCCAGCGACTGAAGCTTTCTTT	CAWTPATEAFF	TRBJ1-1	.	.	TRBV30
TGTGCCAGCAGCCAAGATCGGGGCCAAAGCACAGATACGCAGTATTTT	CASSQDRGQSTDTQYF	TRBJ2-3	once	.	TRBV4-2
TGCAGTGCTAGTAGGGACAGACTCTATGGCTACACCTTC	CSASRDRLYGYTF	TRBJ1-2	.	TRBD1	TRBV20-1
TGTGCCAGCAGCTTAGCGGGGGGTACGGATGGCTACACCTTC	CASSLAGGTDGYTF	TRBJ1-2	.	.	TRBV7-9
TGTGCCAGTAGTACGGGGGACAGACCAAGGGAGACCCAGTACTTC	CASSTGDRPRETQYF	TRBJ2-5	.	.	TRBV19
TGTGCCAGCAGCATCCCGGGCTACGAGCAGTACTTC	CASSIPGYEQYF	TRBJ2-7	.	.	TRBV5-8
TGTGCCAGCAGCTTGGGGGACAGAGCCTACGAGCAGTACTTC	CASSLGDRAYEQYF	TRBJ2-7	.	TRBD1	TRBV5-6
TGTGCCAGTAGTCGGACAAGTATAGGCTACACCTTC	CASSRTSIGYTF	TRBJ1-2	.	.	TRBV19
TGTGCCAGCAGCTTAGGTTTTCGGGAGGGCAGGGAGCCTGGAAACACCATATATTTT	CASSLGFREGREPGNTIYF	TRBJ1-3	.	.	TRBV13
TGTGCCACCAGTGATTTGAAGGGGGCTAGCGGGAGGGCCGAGTACGAGCAGTACTTC	CATSDLKGASGRAEYEQYF	TRBJ2-7	.	TRBD2	TRBV24-1
TGCGCCAGCAGCCCCAGTTCCTCCTCCTACAATGAGCAGTTCTTC	CASSPSSSSYNEQFF	TRBJ2-1	.	.	TRBV4-1
TGTGCCACGTCGGAAGACAGGGAGGATGGCTACACCTTC	CATSEDREDGYTF	TRBJ1-2	.	TRBD1	TRBV24-1
TGTGCCAGCAGCTTGGTATCGGGTAGGGAGCAGTACTTC	CASSLVSGREQYF	TRBJ2-7	.	.	TRBV5-6
TGTGCCAGCAGCTTCGAACGGACCGGGGAGCTGTTTTTT	CASSFERTGELFF	TRBJ2-2	once	.	TRBV5-8
TGTGCCTGGAGTGTACCTCCCCGGGGGACTGAAGCTTTCTTT	CAWSVPPRGTEAFF	TRBJ1-1	.	.	TRBV30
TGTGCCACCGCGCGGGGCTCTAGCACAGATACGCAGTATTTT	CATARGSSTDTQYF	TRBJ2-3	.	.	TRBV19
TGTGCCAGCAGTTACCAGGAAGGCCGCTGGGGTGGCTACACCTTC	CASSYQEGRWGGYTF	TRBJ1-2	.	.	TRBV6-5
TGTGCCAGCAGTGAAGCTGGCTCGTGGGGGGGTCCCTACGAGCAGTACTTC	CASSEAGSWGGPYEQYF	TRBJ2-7	.	TRBD2	TRBV6-1
TGTGCCAGCAGCTTAGGCCACAGTAACTATGGCTACACCTTC	CASSLGHSNYGYTF	TRBJ1-2	.	.	TRBV11-2
TGTGCCAGTCTAGAGCGGGAGAGGAGTGAGCAGTTCTTC	CASLERERSEQFF	TRBJ2-1	.	TRBD2	TRBV19
TGTGCCAGCAGCCCTGAGAGATTGGATACGCAGTATTTT	CASSPERLDTQYF	TRBJ2-3	.	.	TRBV7-2
TGTGCCAGCAGCTTAGCGTGGGGAGCGGGGGGGCTCTATGAGCAGTTCTTC	CASSLAWGAGGLYEQFF	TRBJ2-1	.	TRBD2	TRBV7-2
TGTGCCAGCAGTCTCAATTACAAGCAAGAGACCCAGTACTTC	CASSLNYKQETQYF	TRBJ2-5	once	.	TRBV27
TGTGCCTGGAGTTCCCAGTCATACGAGCAGTACTTC	CAWSSQSYEQYF	TRBJ2-7	.	.	TRBV30
TGTGCCAGCAGTCCAAAGACAGGGCCCAATTCACCCCTCCACTTT	CASSPKTGPNSPLHF	TRBJ1-6	.	TRBD1	TRBV27
TGTGCCAGCAGTCAGACGGGGCAGGGATATGGCTACACCTTC	CASSQTGQGYGYTF	TRBJ1-2	.	.	TRBV7-9